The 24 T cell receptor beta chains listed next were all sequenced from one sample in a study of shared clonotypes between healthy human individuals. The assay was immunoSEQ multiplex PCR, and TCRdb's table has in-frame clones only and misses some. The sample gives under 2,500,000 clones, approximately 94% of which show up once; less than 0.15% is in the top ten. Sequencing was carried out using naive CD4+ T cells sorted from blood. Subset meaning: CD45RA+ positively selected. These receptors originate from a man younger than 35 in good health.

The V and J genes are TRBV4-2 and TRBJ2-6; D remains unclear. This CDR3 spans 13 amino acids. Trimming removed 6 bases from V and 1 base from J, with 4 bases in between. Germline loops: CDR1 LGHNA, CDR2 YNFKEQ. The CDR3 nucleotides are TGTGCCAGCAGGAATTCTGGGGCCAACGTCCTGACTTTC. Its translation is CASRNSGANVLTF.

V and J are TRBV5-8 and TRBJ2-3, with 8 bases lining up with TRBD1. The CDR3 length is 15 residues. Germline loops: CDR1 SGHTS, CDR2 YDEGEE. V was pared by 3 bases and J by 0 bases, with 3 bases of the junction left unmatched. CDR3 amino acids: CASSWDRSSTDTQYF. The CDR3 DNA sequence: TGTGCCAGCAGCTGGGACAGGTCTAGCACAGATACGCAGTATTTT.

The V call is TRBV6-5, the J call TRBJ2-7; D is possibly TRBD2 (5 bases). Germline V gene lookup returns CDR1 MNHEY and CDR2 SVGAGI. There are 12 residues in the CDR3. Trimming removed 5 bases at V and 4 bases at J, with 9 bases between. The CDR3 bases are TGTGCCAGCAGTCGTAGCGAATACGAGCAGTACTTC. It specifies CASSRSEYEQYF.

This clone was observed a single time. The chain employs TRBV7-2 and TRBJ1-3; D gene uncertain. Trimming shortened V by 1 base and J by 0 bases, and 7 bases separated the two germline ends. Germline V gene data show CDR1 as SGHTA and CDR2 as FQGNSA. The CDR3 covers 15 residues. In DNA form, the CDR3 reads TGTGCCAGCAGCTTAGGGCAGGCCTCTGGAAACACCATATATTTT. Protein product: CASSLGQASGNTIYF.

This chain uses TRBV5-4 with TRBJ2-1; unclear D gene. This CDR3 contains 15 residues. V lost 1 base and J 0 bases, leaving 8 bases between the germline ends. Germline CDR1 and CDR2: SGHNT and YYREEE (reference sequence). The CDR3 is CASSLPTASYNEQFF. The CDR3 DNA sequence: TGTGCCAGCAGCTTGCCAACAGCCTCCTACAATGAGCAGTTCTTC. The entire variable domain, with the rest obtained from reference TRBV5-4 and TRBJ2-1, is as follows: ETGVTQSPTHLIKTRGQQVTLRCSSQSGHNTVSWYQQALGQGPQFIFQYYREEENGRGNFPPRFSGLQFPNYSSELNVNALELDDSALYLCASSLPTASYNEQFFGPGTRLTVL.

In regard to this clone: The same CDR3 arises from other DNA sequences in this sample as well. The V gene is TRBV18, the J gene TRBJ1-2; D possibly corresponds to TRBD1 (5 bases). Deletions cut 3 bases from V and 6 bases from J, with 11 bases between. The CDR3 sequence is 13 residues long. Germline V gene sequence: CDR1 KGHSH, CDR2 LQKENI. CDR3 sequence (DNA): TGTGCCAGCTCACCGCGGGGGACGGATGGCTACACCTTC. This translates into CASSPRGTDGYTF.

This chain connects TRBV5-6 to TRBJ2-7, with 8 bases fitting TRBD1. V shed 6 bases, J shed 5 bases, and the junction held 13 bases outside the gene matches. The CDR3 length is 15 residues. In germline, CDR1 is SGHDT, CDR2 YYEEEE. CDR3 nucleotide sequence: TGTGCCAGCACGGCCCTACACGACAGGGGCAACGAGCAGTACTTC. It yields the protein CASTALHDRGNEQYF.

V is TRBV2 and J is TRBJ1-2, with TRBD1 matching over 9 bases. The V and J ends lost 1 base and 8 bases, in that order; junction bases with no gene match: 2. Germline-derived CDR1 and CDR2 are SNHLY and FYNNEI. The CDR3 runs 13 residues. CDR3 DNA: TGTGCCAGCAGTGAAGAGGACAGGGGCGGCTACACCTTC. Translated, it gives CASSEEDRGGYTF.

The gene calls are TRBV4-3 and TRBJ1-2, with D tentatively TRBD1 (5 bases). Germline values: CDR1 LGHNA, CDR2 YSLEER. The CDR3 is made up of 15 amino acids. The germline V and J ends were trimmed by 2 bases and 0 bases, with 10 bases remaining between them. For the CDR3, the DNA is TGCGCCAGCAGCCAATTCAGGGAAACTAACTATGGCTACACCTTC. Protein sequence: CASSQFRETNYGYTF.

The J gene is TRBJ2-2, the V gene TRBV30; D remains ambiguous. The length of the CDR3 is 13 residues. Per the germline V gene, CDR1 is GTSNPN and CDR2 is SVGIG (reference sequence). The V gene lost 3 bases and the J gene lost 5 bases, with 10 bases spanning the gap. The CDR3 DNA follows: TGTGCCTGGAGATTGGAAGGGACCGGGGAGCTGTTTTTT. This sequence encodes CAWRLEGTGELFF.

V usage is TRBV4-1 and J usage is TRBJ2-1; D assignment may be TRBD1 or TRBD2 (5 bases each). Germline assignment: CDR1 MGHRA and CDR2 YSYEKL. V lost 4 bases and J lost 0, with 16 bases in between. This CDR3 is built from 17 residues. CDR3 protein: CASSPPPGPLSYNEQFF. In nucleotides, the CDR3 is TGCGCCAGCAGCCCTCCTCCGGGACCCCTCTCCTACAATGAGCAGTTCTTC.

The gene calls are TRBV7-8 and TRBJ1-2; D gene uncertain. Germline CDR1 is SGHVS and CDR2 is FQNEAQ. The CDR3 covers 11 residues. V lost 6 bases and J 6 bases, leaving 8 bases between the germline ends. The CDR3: CASRPLHGYTF. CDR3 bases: TGTGCCAGCAGACCCTTACATGGCTACACCTTC.

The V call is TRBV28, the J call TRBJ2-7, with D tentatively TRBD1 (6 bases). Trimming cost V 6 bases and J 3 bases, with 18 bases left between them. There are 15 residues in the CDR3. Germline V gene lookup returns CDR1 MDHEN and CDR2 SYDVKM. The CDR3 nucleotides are TGTGCCAGCAGGACGACAGGAGGCACCAACTACGAGCAGTACTTC. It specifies CASRTTGGTNYEQYF.

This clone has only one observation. The CDR3 DNA sequence: TGTGCCAGCAGCTTAGACAGCCGGAACACTGAAGCTTTCTTT. Translation gives CASSLDSRNTEAFF. This rearrangement joins TRBV11-3 to TRBJ1-1; no clear D gene. The CDR3 is 14 residues long. The V and J ends lost 0 bases and 1 base respectively, with 6 bases between them. The germline V gene encodes CDR1 SGHNT and CDR2 YENEEA.

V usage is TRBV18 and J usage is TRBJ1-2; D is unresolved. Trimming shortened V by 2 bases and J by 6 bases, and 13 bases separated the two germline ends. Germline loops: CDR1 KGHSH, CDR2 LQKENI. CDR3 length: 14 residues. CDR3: CASSPSQARDGYTF. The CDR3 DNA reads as TGTGCCAGCTCACCATCGCAGGCAAGGGATGGCTACACCTTC.

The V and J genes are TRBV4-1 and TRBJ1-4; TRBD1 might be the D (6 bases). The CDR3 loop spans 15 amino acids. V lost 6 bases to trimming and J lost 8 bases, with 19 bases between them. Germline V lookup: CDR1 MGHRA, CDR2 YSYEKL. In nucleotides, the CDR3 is TGCGCCAGCAGATTCACAGGGTATGAAGGAGAAAAACTGTTTTTT. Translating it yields CASRFTGYEGEKLFF.

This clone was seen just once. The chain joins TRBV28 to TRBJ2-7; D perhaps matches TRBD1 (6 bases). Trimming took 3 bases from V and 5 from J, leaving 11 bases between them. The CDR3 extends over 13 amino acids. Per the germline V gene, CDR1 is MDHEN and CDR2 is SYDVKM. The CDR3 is CASSFSNRDEQYF. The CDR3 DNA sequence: TGTGCCAGCAGTTTTTCGAACAGGGACGAGCAGTACTTC.

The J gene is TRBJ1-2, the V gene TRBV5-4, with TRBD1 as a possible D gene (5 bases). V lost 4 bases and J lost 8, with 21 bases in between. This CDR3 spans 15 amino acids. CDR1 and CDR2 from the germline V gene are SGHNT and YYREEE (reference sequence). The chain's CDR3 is CASSLTPGFSGGYTF. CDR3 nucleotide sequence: TGTGCCAGCAGCCTTACTCCAGGGTTTTCTGGAGGCTACACCTTC. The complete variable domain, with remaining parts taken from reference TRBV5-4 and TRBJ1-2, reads ETGVTQSPTHLIKTRGQQVTLRCSSQSGHNTVSWYQQALGQGPQFIFQYYREEENGRGNFPPRFSGLQFPNYSSELNVNALELDDSALYLCASSLTPGFSGGYTFGSGTRLTVV.

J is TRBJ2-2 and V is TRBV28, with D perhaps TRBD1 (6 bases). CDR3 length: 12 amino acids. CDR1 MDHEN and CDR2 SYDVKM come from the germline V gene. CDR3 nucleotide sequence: TGTTCAACAGGGCAGAACACCGGGGAGCTGTTTTTT. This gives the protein CSTGQNTGELFF.

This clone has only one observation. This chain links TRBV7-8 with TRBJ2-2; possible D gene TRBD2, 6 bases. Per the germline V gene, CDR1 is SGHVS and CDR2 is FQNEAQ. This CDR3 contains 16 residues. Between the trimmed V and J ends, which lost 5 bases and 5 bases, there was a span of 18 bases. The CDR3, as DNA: TGTGCCAGCAGCCTTTTGGCGGGGAAAGGAACCGGGGAGCTGTTTTTT. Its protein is CASSLLAGKGTGELFF.

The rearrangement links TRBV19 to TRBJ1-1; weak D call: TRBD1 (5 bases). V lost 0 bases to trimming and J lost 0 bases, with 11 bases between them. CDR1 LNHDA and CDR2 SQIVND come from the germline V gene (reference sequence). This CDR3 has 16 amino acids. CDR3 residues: CASSIDNRLMNTEAFF. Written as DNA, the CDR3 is TGTGCCAGTAGTATAGACAACAGGTTAATGAACACTGAAGCTTTCTTT.

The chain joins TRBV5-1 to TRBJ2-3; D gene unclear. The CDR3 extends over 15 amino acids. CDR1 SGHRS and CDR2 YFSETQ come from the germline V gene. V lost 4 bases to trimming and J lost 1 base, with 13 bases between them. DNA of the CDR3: TGCGCCAGCAGCACCGACTCCCGCGGCACAGATACGCAGTATTTT. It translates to CASSTDSRGTDTQYF.

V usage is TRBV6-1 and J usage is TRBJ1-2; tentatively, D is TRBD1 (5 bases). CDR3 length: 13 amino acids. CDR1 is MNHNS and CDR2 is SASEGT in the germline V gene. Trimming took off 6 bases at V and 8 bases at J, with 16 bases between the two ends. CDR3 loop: CASRGTFPDGYTF. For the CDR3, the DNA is TGTGCCAGCAGGGGGACCTTTCCGGACGGCTACACCTTC.

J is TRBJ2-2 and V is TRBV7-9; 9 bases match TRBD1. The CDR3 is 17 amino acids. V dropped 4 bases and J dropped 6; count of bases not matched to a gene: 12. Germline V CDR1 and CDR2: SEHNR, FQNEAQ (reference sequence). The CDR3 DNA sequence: TGTGCCAGCAGCTCCCCATTGACAGGGGGATTGGCCGGGGAGCTGTTTTTT. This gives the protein CASSSPLTGGLAGELFF.